Sequencing of this TCR beta chain was carried out in a study of naive and memory T cell subsets. Study observations and caveats: Naive repertoires, especially CD8, held a few larger clonotypes, possibly memory cells re-expressing CD45RA.

The beta constant-region primer was an equimolar mix of two oligonucleotides covering TRBC1 and TRBC2. Nested alpha and beta constant-region primers with the SP2 primer drove four PCR rounds on ligated cDNA. Each CDR3 protein is one row after TCRdb ran MiXCR on the UMI-ligation and nested PCR reads. This sample carries 90,000 to 120,000 distinct CDR3 sequences, roughly 15% of them seen once, and the ten largest clones take around 2.8%. Regarding this clonotype: Its antigen is not known.

V was pared by 0 bases and J by 6 bases, with 16 bases of the junction left unmatched. CDR1 is LGHNA and CDR2 is YSLEER in the germline V gene. This CDR3 spans 18 amino acids. The chain has TRBV4-3 and TRBJ2-7, with 8 bases fitting TRBD2. This TCR derives from a human donor in good health. Sequencing input: naive CD8+ T cells from blood. CDR3 residues: CASSQDYWRSSGLIEQYF. As DNA, the CDR3 is TGCGCCAGCAGCCAAGACTACTGGAGGTCTAGCGGGTTGATCGAGCAGTACTTC.